The 28 T cell receptor beta chains below were found in one sample sequenced in a study of cytomegalovirus exposure and HLA in healthy donors. The PCR used 60 Vbeta and 13 Jbeta primers. The repertoire was sequenced with immunoSEQ multiplex PCR; TCRdb's copy has only in-frame clones and lacks some. Among some 190,000 clones listed, more than 65% were seen once. Sequenced material: PBMCs. All receptors derive from a man aged 40-55 years in good health and CMV-seropositive.

The J gene is TRBJ2-1, the V gene TRBV15, with 11 bases identical to TRBD2. J gave up 8 bases and V 0 bases, and 6 bases lay outside the gene matches. CDR3 size: 16 residues. CDR1 LNHNV and CDR2 YYDKDF come from the germline V gene (reference sequence). The CDR3 loop is CATSRDPSGGLDEQFF. The DNA for the CDR3 is TGTGCCACCAGCAGAGATCCTAGCGGGGGGTTGGATGAGCAGTTCTTC.

V gene TRBV6-5 combines with J gene TRBJ1-2; 10 bases align to TRBD1. CDR3 size: 15 residues. Germline lookup yields CDR1 MNHEY and CDR2 SVGAGI. V trimming: 5 bases; J trimming: 7 bases; junction bases outside the gene matches: 10. CDR3 loop: CASSPALGQGCGYTF. The CDR3 DNA sequence: TGTGCCAGCAGTCCTGCGTTGGGACAGGGGTGTGGCTACACCTTC.

The chain employs TRBV5-1 and TRBJ2-1; tentative D call: TRBD1 (5 bases). CDR1 and CDR2 from the germline V gene are SGHRS and YFSETQ. CDR3 length: 14 amino acids. V was cut by 0 bases and J by 7 bases, with 11 bases left in between. The CDR3 loop reads CASSLGAGINEQFF. The CDR3 bases are TGCGCCAGCAGCTTGGGGGCAGGGATAAATGAGCAGTTCTTC.

V and J are TRBV29-1 and TRBJ2-6; no clear D. Trimming cost V 7 bases and J 2 bases, with 6 bases left between them. CDR1 is SQVTM, CDR2 ANQGSEA, per germline. The CDR3 loop spans 12 amino acids. The CDR3 is CSGVTGANVLTF. DNA for the CDR3: TGCAGCGGCGTTACTGGGGCCAACGTCCTGACTTTC.

The genes are TRBV28 and TRBJ1-3; D gene ambiguous. The germline V gene has CDR1 MDHEN and CDR2 SYDVKM. Trimming removed 5 bases at V and 0 bases at J, with 11 bases between. CDR3 length: 15 residues. CDR3 in DNA: TGTGCCAGCAGTCCGACTGCTTACTCTGGAAACACCATATATTTT. Translated, it gives CASSPTAYSGNTIYF.

The chain carries TRBV6-6 and TRBJ2-5, with TRBD2 matching over 13 bases. The CDR3 runs 16 residues. The V and J ends lost 5 bases and 0 bases, in that order; junction bases with no gene match: 3. The germline V gene has CDR1 MNHNY and CDR2 SVGAGI (reference sequence). The CDR3: CASSGTSGAYQETQYF. The DNA for the CDR3 is TGTGCCAGCAGTGGGACTAGCGGGGCGTACCAAGAGACCCAGTACTTC.

The rearrangement uses TRBV29-1 and TRBJ1-2; unclear D gene. The CDR3 spans 12 residues. Germline V CDR1 and CDR2: SQVTM, ANQGSEA. V was cut by 6 bases and J by 2 bases, with 10 bases left in between. Written as DNA, the CDR3 is TGCAGCGTCGCCACAGCCAACTATGGCTACACCTTC. Protein sequence: CSVATANYGYTF.

The J gene is TRBJ2-3, the V gene TRBV6-5; 10 bases fit TRBD2. CDR1 is MNHEY and CDR2 is SVGAGI in the germline V gene. The CDR3 spans 15 residues. V trimming: 2 bases; J trimming: 5 bases; junction bases outside the gene matches: 4. The CDR3 is CASSYSGRAVDTQYF. In nucleotides, the CDR3 is TGTGCCAGCAGTTACAGCGGGAGGGCCGTAGATACGCAGTATTTT.

The rearrangement joins TRBV21-1 to TRBJ2-7; TRBD1, the table's D call, lacks a check against the DNA. TRBV21-1 is assigned pseudogene status. This CDR3 spans 13 amino acids. The CDR3: CASKGGQTYEQYF. The CDR3 region has the DNA TGTGCCAGCAAGGGGGGACAGACCTACGAGCAGTACTTC.

This rearrangement joins TRBV4-2 to TRBJ1-3; 7 bases are a match to TRBD1. Germline values: CDR1 LGHNA, CDR2 YNFKEQ. The length of the CDR3 is 16 residues. The V and J ends lost 2 bases and 0 bases, in that order; junction bases with no gene match: 4. CDR3 residues: CASSQQGQHSGNTIYF. The CDR3 DNA follows: TGTGCCAGCAGCCAACAGGGACAGCACTCTGGAAACACCATATATTTT.

The V call is TRBV5-1, the J call TRBJ2-7; 10 nucleotides match TRBD1. CDR1 is SGHRS and CDR2 is YFSETQ in the germline V gene. The CDR3 consists of 15 residues. V lost 4 bases, J lost 6 bases, and 10 bases stayed unmatched. The CDR3 DNA reads TGCGCCAGCAGCCCGGGGACAGGGGCCTTGAGCGAGCAGTACTTC. Translation gives CASSPGTGALSEQYF.

In this sample, this clone turned up a few times. The chain recombines TRBV7-9 with TRBJ1-4; D might be TRBD1 (5 bases). V gave up 5 bases and J gave up 6 bases, with 16 bases separating them. Per germline, CDR1 SEHNR and CDR2 FQNEAQ (reference sequence). This CDR3 contains 15 residues. The CDR3 loop reads CASSVGSGWDEKLFF. The CDR3 DNA reads TGTGCCAGCAGCGTAGGATCAGGGTGGGATGAAAAACTGTTTTTT. Full variable domain (rest looked up from reference TRBV7-9 and TRBJ1-4): DTGVSQNPRHKITKRGQNVTFRCDPISEHNRLYWYRQTLGQGPEFLTYFQNEAQLEKSRLLSDRFSAERPKGSFSTLEIQRTEQGDSAMYLCASSVGSGWDEKLFFGSGTQLSVL.

The J gene is TRBJ2-2, the V gene TRBV27, with D hard to call. The CDR3 covers 14 residues. The ends were cut back, 3 bases at V and 1 base at J, with 6 bases in the middle. Germline assignment: CDR1 MNHEY and CDR2 SMNVEV (reference sequence). The CDR3: CASSFEVNTGELFF. The DNA for the CDR3 is TGTGCCAGCAGTTTCGAGGTGAACACCGGGGAGCTGTTTTTT.

There are a few counts of this clone. This CDR3 is also generated by other DNA sequences in the sample. The chain is built from TRBV2 and TRBJ2-1, with 11 bases lining up with TRBD2. The J segment lost 4 bases and the V segment lost 6 bases, leaving 2 bases of the junction unmatched. From germline, CDR1 is SNHLY and CDR2 FYNNEI. The CDR3 spans 14 residues. CDR3 bases: TGTGCCAGCAGAGGACTAGCGGGTTACAATGAGCAGTTCTTC. Protein sequence: CASRGLAGYNEQFF.

The J gene is TRBJ1-6, the V gene TRBV12-5; D perhaps matches TRBD1 (5 bases). Germline lookup yields CDR1 LGHNT and CDR2 FRNRAP. The CDR3 sequence is 18 residues long. Between the trimmed V and J ends, which lost 0 bases and 4 bases, there was a span of 16 bases. Written as DNA, the CDR3 is TGTGCTAGTGGTTTGGTAAACACAGGTACTCGTTATAATTCACCCCTCCACTTT. It is translated as CASGLVNTGTRYNSPLHF.

V and J are TRBV9 and TRBJ2-3; maybe TRBD2 (7 bases). The CDR3 is made up of 17 amino acids. Germline V lookup: CDR1 SGDLS, CDR2 YYNGEE. Trimming took 0 bases from V and 4 from J, leaving 18 bases between them. DNA for the CDR3: TGTGCCAGCAGCGTAGAGTGGCGGGGGCCTGGGGCAGATACGCAGTATTTT. It codes for CASSVEWRGPGADTQYF.

This chain links TRBV5-6 with TRBJ2-5, with 8 bases aligning to TRBD1. The V and J ends lost 0 bases and 5 bases, in that order; junction bases with no gene match: 3. This CDR3 is built from 14 residues. CDR1 and CDR2 (germline): SGHDT, YYEEEE. CDR3 sequence reads: CASSLARQGETQYF. CDR3 bases: TGTGCCAGCAGCTTGGCCAGACAGGGGGAGACCCAGTACTTC. The full variable domain, rest sourced from reference TRBV5-6 and TRBJ2-5, is DAGVTQSPTHLIKTRGQQVTLRCSPKSGHDTVSWYQQALGQGPQFIFQYYEEEERQRGNFPDRFSGHQFPNYSSELNVNALLLGDSALYLCASSLARQGETQYFGPGTRLLVL.

The rearrangement uses TRBV28 and TRBJ2-1; TRBD2 aligns across 8 bases. Germline-derived CDR1 and CDR2 are MDHEN and SYDVKM. The CDR3 consists of 15 residues. Germline trimming cut 2 bases from V and 2 bases from J; bases unmatched to any gene: 2. CDR3 sequence reads: CASSLAGGTYNEQFF. The CDR3 DNA reads TGTGCCAGCAGTTTAGCGGGAGGTACCTACAATGAGCAGTTCTTC.

V is TRBV14 and J is TRBJ2-2; D possibly corresponds to TRBD2 (5 bases). CDR1 SGHDN and CDR2 FVKESK come from the germline V gene. V gave up 3 bases and J gave up 0 bases, with 8 bases separating them. CDR3 size: 15 residues. The CDR3 DNA reads TGTGCCAGCAGCCACGTCGGGACGAACACCGGGGAGCTGTTTTTT. This codes for CASSHVGTNTGELFF. Looking up the rest from reference TRBV14 and TRBJ2-2 gives the full variable domain: EAGVTQFPSHSVIEKGQTVTLRCDPISGHDNLYWYRRVMGKEIKFLLHFVKESKQDESGMPNNRFLAERTGGTYSTLKVQPAELEDSGVYFCASSHVGTNTGELFFGEGSRLTVL.

The rearrangement links TRBV5-1 to TRBJ2-3; 7 bases fit TRBD2. There are 15 residues in the CDR3. Per the germline V gene, CDR1 is SGHRS and CDR2 is YFSETQ. V dropped 6 bases and J dropped 5; count of bases not matched to a gene: 12. The CDR3 DNA follows: TGCGCCAGCAAATTCTGGCTAGCGGTGGGAGATACGCAGTATTTT. Protein: CASKFWLAVGDTQYF.

This sequence joins TRBV5-1 and TRBJ2-1, with a tentative D call TRBD1 (6 bases). The V gene's germline CDR1 is SGHRS and CDR2 YFSETQ. This CDR3 spans 14 amino acids. V lost 2 bases and J lost 9, with 15 bases in between. The CDR3, as DNA: TGCGCCAGCAGCTTAGAACACAGGGTGGGTGAGCAGTTCTTC. Its protein is CASSLEHRVGEQFF. Combining the CDR3 with reference TRBV5-1 and TRBJ2-1 gives the whole variable domain KAGVTQTPRYLIKTRGQQVTLSCSPISGHRSVSWYQQTPGQGLQFLFEYFSETQRNKGNFPGRFSGRQFSNSRSEMNVSTLELGDSALYLCASSLEHRVGEQFFGPGTRLTVL.

V is TRBV7-9 and J is TRBJ1-1; D is ambiguous. Between the trimmed V and J ends, which lost 2 bases and 4 bases, there was a span of 8 bases. Per germline, CDR1 SEHNR and CDR2 FQNEAQ (reference sequence). There are 13 residues in the CDR3. In nucleotides, the CDR3 is TGTGCCAGCAGCTTACGAGCGGGCACTGAAGCTTTCTTT. It specifies CASSLRAGTEAFF.

The chain carries TRBV6-1 and TRBJ1-1; TRBD1 matches 7 bases. The V segment lost 5 bases and the J segment 7 bases; nucleotides outside the gene matches: 7. This CDR3 comprises 13 residues. Germline lookup yields CDR1 MNHNS and CDR2 SASEGT. Here the CDR3 DNA reads TGTGCCAGCAGTATAGGGACAGCATATGAAGCTTTCTTT. Protein sequence: CASSIGTAYEAFF.

Worth noting for this clone: A junction boundary mismatches the germline segment, possibly from a read error. Other DNA sequences in the same sample also yield this CDR3. The V call is TRBV7-9, the J call TRBJ2-7, with D perhaps TRBD1 (5 bases). Germline V gene data show CDR1 as SEHNR and CDR2 as FQNEAQ (reference sequence). The CDR3 length is 13 residues. CDR3 bases: TGTTCCAGCAGCAGACAGAATGCCTACGAGCAGTACTTC. Its translation: CSSSRQNAYEQYF.

The chain has TRBV7-2 and TRBJ2-7; TRBD1 matches 11 bases. The CDR3 contains 17 residues. V was clipped by 1 base and J by 4 bases; unmatched bases: 9. Germline-derived CDR1 and CDR2 are SGHTA and FQGNSA. The CDR3 nucleotides are TGTGCCAGCAGCTTAGAGGGACCCGGGACAGGGGGTTACGAGCAGTACTTC. Encoded protein: CASSLEGPGTGGYEQYF.

The gene calls are TRBV7-8 and TRBJ1-5; D uncertain. This CDR3 spans 15 amino acids. The V gene lost 1 base and the J gene lost 4 bases, with 11 bases spanning the gap. The V gene's germline CDR1 is SGHVS and CDR2 FQNEAQ. CDR3 DNA: TGTGCCAGCAGCTTAGATCGGTTCGGTAATCAGCCCCAGCATTTT. It is translated as CASSLDRFGNQPQHF.

This chain links TRBV5-1 with TRBJ2-1, with TRBD1 matching 9 bases. Germline V CDR1 and CDR2: SGHRS, YFSETQ. With 2 bases clipped from V and 3 bases from J, the junction kept 3 bases outside the gene matches. The CDR3 length is 15 residues. The CDR3 protein is CASSLGDRDYNEQFF. CDR3 bases: TGCGCCAGCAGCTTAGGGGACAGGGACTACAATGAGCAGTTCTTC.

The chain has TRBV19 and TRBJ2-5, with D possibly matching TRBD1 (6 bases). The CDR3 is 14 residues long. Trimming left V 5 bases short and J 3 bases short, with 13 bases between. The germline V gene encodes CDR1 LNHDA and CDR2 SQIVND (reference sequence). CDR3 in DNA: TGTGCCAGTAGTGGGGGCCGGGGAAAAGAGACCCAGTACTTC. It codes for CASSGGRGKETQYF.